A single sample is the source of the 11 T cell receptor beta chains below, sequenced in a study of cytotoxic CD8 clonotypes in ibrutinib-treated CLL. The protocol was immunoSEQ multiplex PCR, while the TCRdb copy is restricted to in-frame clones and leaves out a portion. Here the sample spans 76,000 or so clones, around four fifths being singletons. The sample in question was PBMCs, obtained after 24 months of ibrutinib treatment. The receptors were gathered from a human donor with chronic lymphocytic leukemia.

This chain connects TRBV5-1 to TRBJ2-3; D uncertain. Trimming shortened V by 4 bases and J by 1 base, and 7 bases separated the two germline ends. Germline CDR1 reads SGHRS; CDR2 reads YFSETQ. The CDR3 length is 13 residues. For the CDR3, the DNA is TGCGCCAGCAGCCCAACTGGCACAGATACGCAGTATTTT. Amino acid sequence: CASSPTGTDTQYF.

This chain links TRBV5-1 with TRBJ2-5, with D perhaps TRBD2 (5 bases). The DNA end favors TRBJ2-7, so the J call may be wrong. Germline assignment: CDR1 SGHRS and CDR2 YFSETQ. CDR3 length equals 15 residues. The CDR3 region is CASSLGAPGSYEQYF. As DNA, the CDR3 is TGCGCCAGCAGTCTGGGCGCCCCGGGGTCCTACGAGCAGTACTTC.

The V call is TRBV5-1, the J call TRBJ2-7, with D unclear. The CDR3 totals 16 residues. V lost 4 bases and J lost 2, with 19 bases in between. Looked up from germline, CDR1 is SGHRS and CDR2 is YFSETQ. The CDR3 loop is CASSIGPTQGTYEQYF. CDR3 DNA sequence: TGCGCCAGCAGCATAGGCCCTACCCAAGGGACCTACGAGCAGTACTTC.

Here the CDR3 DNA reads TGTGCCAGCAGTTACCATAACCGGCAGTTCTTC. The encoded protein is CASSYHNRQFF. The chain joins TRBV6-5 to TRBJ2-1; D remains unclear. Trimming took 2 bases from V and 12 from J, leaving 8 bases between them. The CDR3 covers 11 residues. Germline V CDR1 and CDR2: MNHEY, SVGAGI.

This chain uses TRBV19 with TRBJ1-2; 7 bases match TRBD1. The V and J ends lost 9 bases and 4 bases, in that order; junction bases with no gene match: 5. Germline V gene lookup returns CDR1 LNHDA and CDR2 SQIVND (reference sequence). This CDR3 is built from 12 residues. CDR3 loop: CASKTGSYGYTF. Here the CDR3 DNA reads TGTGCCAGCAAGACAGGGAGCTATGGCTACACCTTC. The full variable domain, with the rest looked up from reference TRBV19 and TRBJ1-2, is DGGITQSPKYLFRKEGQNVTLSCEQNLNHDAMYWYRQDPGQGLRLIYYSQIVNDFQKGDIAEGYSVSREKKESFPLTVTSAQKNPTAFYLCASKTGSYGYTFGSGTRLTVV.

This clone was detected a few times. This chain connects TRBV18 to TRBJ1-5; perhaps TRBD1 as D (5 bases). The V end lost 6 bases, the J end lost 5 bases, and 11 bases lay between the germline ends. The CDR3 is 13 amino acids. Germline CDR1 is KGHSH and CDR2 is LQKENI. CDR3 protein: CASSSGGDQPQHF. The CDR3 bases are TGTGCCAGCTCTTCCGGGGGGGATCAGCCCCAGCATTTT. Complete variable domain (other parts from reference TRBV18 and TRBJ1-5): NAGVMQNPRHLVRRRGQEARLRCSPMKGHSHVYWYRQLPEEGLKFMVYLQKENIIDESGMPKERFSAEFPKEGPSILRIQQVVRGDSAAYFCASSSGGDQPQHFGDGTRLSIL.

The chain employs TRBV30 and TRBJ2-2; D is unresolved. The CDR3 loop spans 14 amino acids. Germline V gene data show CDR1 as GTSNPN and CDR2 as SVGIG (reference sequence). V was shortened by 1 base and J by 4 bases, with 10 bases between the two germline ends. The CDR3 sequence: CAWSEDSSTGELFF. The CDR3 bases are TGTGCCTGGAGTGAAGACTCTTCCACCGGGGAGCTGTTTTTT.

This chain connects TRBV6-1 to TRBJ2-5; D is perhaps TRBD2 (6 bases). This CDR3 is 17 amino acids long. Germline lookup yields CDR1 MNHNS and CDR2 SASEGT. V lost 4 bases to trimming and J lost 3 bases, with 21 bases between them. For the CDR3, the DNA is TGTGCCAGCAGTGTTCTCCGGGCGGGGTCGGGCAAAGAGACCCAGTACTTC. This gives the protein CASSVLRAGSGKETQYF.

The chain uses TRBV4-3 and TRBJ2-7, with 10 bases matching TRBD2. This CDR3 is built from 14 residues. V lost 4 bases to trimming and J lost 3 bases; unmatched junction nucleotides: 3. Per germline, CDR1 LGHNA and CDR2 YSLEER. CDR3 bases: TGCGCCAGCAGCCTGGGACTAGCGAACTACGAGCAGTACTTC. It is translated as CASSLGLANYEQYF.

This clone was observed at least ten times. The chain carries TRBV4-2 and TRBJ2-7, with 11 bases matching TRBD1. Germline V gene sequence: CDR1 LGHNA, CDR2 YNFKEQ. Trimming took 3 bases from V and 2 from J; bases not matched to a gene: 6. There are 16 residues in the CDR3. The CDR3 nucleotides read TGTGCCAGCAGCCACGAGGGACAGGGGGAGCCCTACGAGCAGTACTTC. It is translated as CASSHEGQGEPYEQYF.

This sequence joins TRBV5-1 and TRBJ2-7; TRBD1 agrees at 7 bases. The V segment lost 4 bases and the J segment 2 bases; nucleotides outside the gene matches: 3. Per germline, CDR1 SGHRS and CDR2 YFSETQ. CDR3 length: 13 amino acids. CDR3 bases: TGCGCCAGCAGCGGACAGGCCGCCTACGAGCAGTACTTC. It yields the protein CASSGQAAYEQYF.